This T cell receptor beta chain was observed in a study of blood T cell repertoires in COVID-19 (dated by TCRdb to 2018 to 2021). Regarding the complete study: The collaborator samples originated in the United States, Italy and Spain and spanned the acute and convalescent phases of COVID-19. The prospective study material was composed of cDNA or gDNA derived from T cells, B-cell-depleted T cells, or PBMCs. Subjects who had been exposed to COVID-19, were actively infected with it, or had recovered from it provided the deeply sampled blood TCRbeta repertoires that made up the dataset. A freely available public database, intended as a resource for researchers studying the immune response to SARS-CoV-2, is where the repertoires were released. Samples were obtained from the ongoing ImmuneRACE study (first 160 participants) and from over 1,000 subjects provided by 6 global collaborators. The sample metadata nearly always contained a de-identified subject ID, COVID-19 status, age in years and sex. HLA class I and class II types, where available, came from metadata supplied by the sample provider rather than from assay-based typing. The research as a whole found: Clinical and demographic metadata were provided uncurated, with the amount varying by source and participant.

Whole blood was collected in K2EDTA tubes by collaborating institutions according to the institutions' own protocols. Collaborator samples were shipped for TCRbeta analysis as frozen whole blood, isolated PBMCs, or DNA extracted from either sample type. With respect to this clone: The specificity of this receptor is unknown. Base qualities are missing; no much larger clone stands one base away.

TCRbeta CDR3 regions were amplified from genomic DNA using the immunoSEQ Assay, a bias-controlled multiplex PCR. As for the original processing: Nucleated cell counts per sample were estimated from amplification of reference gene primers within the assay. To quantify the absolute abundance of each unique TCRbeta CDR3 rearrangement, sequence reads were collapsed and filtered. For each sample, productive Simpson clonality was calculated as the square root of Simpson's diversity index over productive rearrangements. Entries here come from immuneACCESS through TCRdb and include only in-frame sequences with V and J called. Some clones fail to appear in such tables; in the studies checked, an unresolved V gene covers under half of the shortfall, and the cause of the remainder is unknown. The D gene and trimming were derived from the DNA, and the V and J assignments and clone size from that table. The sample has about 62,000 clones on record, roughly 84% of them singletons. The ten largest clones represent roughly 20% of the sample.

V is trimmed back by 1 base and J by 14 bases, and the junction contains 13 bases that no gene match accounts for. From a lookup of the germline V gene, CDR1 and CDR2 are MGHRA and YSYEKL. The CDR3 goes from the cysteine to the phenylalanine over 15 residues. Kept here is only the CDR3 DNA, which spans 45 bases and is read in frame from base 1. The sample comprised peripheral blood. The rearranged segments are TRBV4-1 and TRBJ2-3, and 9 bases in between align with TRBD1. The sequence derives from an elderly woman with active or convalescent COVID-19. The CDR3 protein: CASSQGRPAGTGMYF. The DNA is as follows: TGCGCCAGCAGCCAAGGCCGGCCCGCCGGGACAGGGATGTATTTT.